Detailed here is one T cell receptor beta chain. V lost 2 bases and J lost 4; bases outside the gene matches: 6. Germline CDR1 reads LGHDT; CDR2 reads YNNKEL (reference sequence). The CDR3 spans 15 residues. As handled by the study authors: It was from reference gene primer amplification that nucleated cell counts were estimated. Some clones are missing from TCRdb's copy, which holds only in-frame ones; the method was immunoSEQ multiplex PCR. Clonal size and the V and J genes are those of that table, whereas D and trimming came from the DNA. This sample has around 58,000 clones; 80% to 90% occur once, and the top ten carry less than 4.5%. The data belong to a study of blood T cell repertoires in COVID-19. Study in general: T cells, B-cell-depleted T cells, or PBMCs provided the cDNA or gDNA that served as material.

Source material: PBMCs or T cells enriched from blood (not recorded which). This clonotype originated in a woman aged 40 to 49 with acute COVID-19. This sequence joins TRBV3-1 (or the pseudogene TRBV3-2) and TRBJ2-5; 8 bases fit TRBD2. The CDR3 DNA reads TGTGCCAGCAGCCAACCGCCTAGCGGGTCAGAGACCCAGTACTTC. As protein: CASSQPPSGSETQYF.